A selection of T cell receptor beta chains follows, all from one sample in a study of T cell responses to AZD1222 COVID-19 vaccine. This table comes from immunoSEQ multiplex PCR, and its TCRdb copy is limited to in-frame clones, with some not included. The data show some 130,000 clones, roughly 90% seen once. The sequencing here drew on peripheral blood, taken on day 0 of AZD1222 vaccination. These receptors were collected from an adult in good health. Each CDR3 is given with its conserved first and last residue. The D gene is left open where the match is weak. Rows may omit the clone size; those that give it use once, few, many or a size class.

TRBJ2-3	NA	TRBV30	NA	CAWSVGTTGTDTQYF	TGTGCCTGGAGTGTAGGAACCACCGGCACAGATACGCAGTATTTT
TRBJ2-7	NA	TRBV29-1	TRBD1	CSVRGQGPTYEQYF	TGCAGCGTGAGGGGACAGGGGCCCACCTACGAGCAGTACTTC
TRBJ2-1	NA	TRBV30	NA	CAWSVGRFSSYNEQFF	TGTGCCTGGAGTGTAGGCCGATTCAGCTCCTACAATGAGCAGTTCTTC
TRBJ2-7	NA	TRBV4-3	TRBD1	CASSQDNAGTGVYEQYF	TGCGCCAGCAGCCAAGATAACGCCGGGACAGGGGTCTACGAGCAGTACTTC
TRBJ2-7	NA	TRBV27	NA	CASSFGQIYEQYF	TGTGCCAGCAGTTTTGGCCAAATCTACGAGCAGTACTTC
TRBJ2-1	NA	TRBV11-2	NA	CASSLEVAGPSSYNEQFF	TGTGCCAGCAGCTTAGAGGTTGCAGGGCCCAGCTCCTACAATGAGCAGTTCTTC
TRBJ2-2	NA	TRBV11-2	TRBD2	CASSSGRVPYGELFF	TGTGCCAGCAGCTCGGGGAGGGTTCCATACGGGGAGCTGTTTTTT
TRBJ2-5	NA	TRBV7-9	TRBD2	CASSSASGQETQYF	TGTGCCAGCAGCTCTGCTAGCGGCCAAGAGACCCAGTACTTC
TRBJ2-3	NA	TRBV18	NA	CASSPGDDTQYF	TGTGCCAGCTCCCCGGGTGACGATACGCAGTATTTT
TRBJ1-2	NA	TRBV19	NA	CASNRGGYGYTF	TGTGCCAGTAACCGGGGGGGCTATGGCTACACCTTC
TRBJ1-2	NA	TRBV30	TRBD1	CARTGKNSNYGYTF	TGTGCCCGGACAGGGAAAAACTCTAACTATGGCTACACCTTC
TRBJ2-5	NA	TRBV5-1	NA	CASSLNNRAETQYF	TGCGCCAGCAGCTTGAATAACAGGGCCGAGACCCAGTACTTC
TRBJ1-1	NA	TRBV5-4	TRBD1	CASSGGTRTGRGEAFF	TGTGCCAGCAGCGGGGGGACTCGGACAGGGAGAGGTGAAGCTTTCTTT
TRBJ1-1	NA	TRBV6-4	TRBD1	CASKTGTGVNTEAFF	TGTGCCAGCAAGACCGGGACAGGGGTGAACACTGAAGCTTTCTTT
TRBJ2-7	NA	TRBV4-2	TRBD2	CASSPGLAGVPPNF	TGTGCCAGCAGCCCGGGACTAGCGGGAGTCCCTCCAAACTTC
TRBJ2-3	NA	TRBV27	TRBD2	CASSSPGLAGADTQYF	TGTGCCAGCAGTTCCCCGGGACTAGCGGGAGCAGATACGCAGTATTTT
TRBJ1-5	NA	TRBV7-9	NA	CASSPQGGNQPQHF	TGTGCCAGCAGCCCGCAGGGTGGCAATCAGCCCCAGCATTTT
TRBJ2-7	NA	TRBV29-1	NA	CSVEAATSYEQYF	TGCAGCGTTGAAGCAGCGACCAGTTACGAGCAGTACTTC
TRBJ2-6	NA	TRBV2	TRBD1	CASRGTGTGGSSGANVLTF	TGTGCCAGCAGGGGAACCGGGACAGGGGGTTCCTCTGGGGCCAACGTCCTGACTTTC
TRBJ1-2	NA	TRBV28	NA	CASSLYSRGSYGYTF	TGTGCCAGCAGTTTATATTCCCGCGGCAGCTATGGCTACACCTTC
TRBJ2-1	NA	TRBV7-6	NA	CASMSSAGLHDNEQFF	TGTGCCAGCATGTCTTCTGCGGGGCTTCACGACAATGAGCAGTTCTTC
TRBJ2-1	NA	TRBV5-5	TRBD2	CASSSGLAWDEQFF	TGTGCCAGCAGCTCGGGACTAGCGTGGGATGAGCAGTTCTTC
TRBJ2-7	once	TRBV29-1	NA	CSVRRGQSYEQYF	TGCAGCGTTAGGAGGGGGCAGAGCTACGAGCAGTACTTC
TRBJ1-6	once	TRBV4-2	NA	CASSQDRGRNNSPLHF	TGTGCCAGCAGCCAAGATAGGGGCAGAAATAATTCACCCCTCCACTTT
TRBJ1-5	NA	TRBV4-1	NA	CASSGRRPQHF	TGCGCCAGCAGCGGCCGTAGGCCCCAGCATTTT
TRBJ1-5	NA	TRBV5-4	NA	CASSLGGGNQPQHF	TGTGCCAGCAGCTTAGGTGGAGGCAATCAGCCCCAGCATTTT
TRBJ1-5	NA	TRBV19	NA	CASSWAVGTGNQPQHF	TGTGCCAGTAGTTGGGCAGTGGGAACGGGCAATCAGCCCCAGCATTTT
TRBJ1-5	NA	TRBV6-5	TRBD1	CASRDRGDQPQHF	TGTGCCAGCAGAGACAGGGGAGATCAGCCCCAGCATTTT
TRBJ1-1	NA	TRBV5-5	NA	CASSTQRNGAEAFF	TGTGCCAGCAGCACACAGCGGAACGGGGCTGAAGCTTTCTTT
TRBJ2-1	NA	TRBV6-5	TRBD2	CASSSGSGGVWNEQFF	TGTGCCAGCAGTTCGGGTAGCGGGGGGGTCTGGAATGAGCAGTTCTTC
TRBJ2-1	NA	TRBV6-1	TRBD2	CASSDGPSGRVINEQFF	TGTGCCAGCAGTGATGGCCCTAGCGGGAGGGTGATAAATGAGCAGTTCTTC
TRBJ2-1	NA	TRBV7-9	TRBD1	CASSPGTGGVSEQFF	TGTGCCAGCAGCCCCGGGACAGGGGGTGTGAGTGAGCAGTTCTTC
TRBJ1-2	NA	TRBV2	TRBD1	CASRPGQRSYGYTF	TGTGCCAGCAGACCGGGACAGCGTTCCTATGGCTACACCTTC